The 5 T cell receptor beta chains given below trace back to one sample, sequenced in a study of cytomegalovirus exposure and HLA in healthy donors. A multiplex PCR was run with 60 Vbeta primers and 13 Jbeta primers. The table came from immunoSEQ multiplex PCR; TCRdb's copy has only in-frame clones and leaves some out. The sample holds more than 200,000 clones, less than 85% seen once. Sample: PBMCs. These receptors originate from a girl aged 2 to 9 in good health and CMV-seronegative.

This clone was counted a few times. The V gene is TRBV2, the J gene TRBJ2-3; a possible D gene is TRBD1 (5 bases). This CDR3 has 15 residues. Trimming stripped 6 bases from V and 3 bases from J, with 16 bases between. The germline gives CDR1 SNHLY, CDR2 FYNNEI. CDR3 protein: CASRAFYRKTDTQYF. Written as DNA, the CDR3 is TGTGCCAGCAGGGCTTTTTACAGGAAGACAGATACGCAGTATTTT.

The rearrangement joins TRBV7-9 to TRBJ2-2, with 7 bases matching TRBD1. CDR3 length equals 17 residues. Looked up from germline, CDR1 is SEHNR and CDR2 is FQNEAQ (reference sequence). V was pared by 4 bases and J by 2 bases, with 10 bases of the junction left unmatched. The CDR3 DNA reads as TGTGCCAGCAGCTGGAGTGTGAAGGGGGCAAACACCGGGGAGCTGTTTTTT. It specifies CASSWSVKGANTGELFF.

The rearrangement joins TRBV2 to TRBJ2-7; possible D gene TRBD1, 5 bases. The germline CDR1 and CDR2 sequences are SNHLY and FYNNEI. Between the trimmed V and J ends, which lost 7 bases and 5 bases, there was a span of 12 bases. The CDR3 has 12 amino acids. CDR3 nucleotide sequence: TGTGCCAGCATCTGGCAGGGCGACGAGCAGTACTTC. It codes for CASIWQGDEQYF.

The chain employs TRBV10-1 and TRBJ1-1; 7 bases are shared with TRBD1. Trimming took 7 bases from V and 5 from J; bases not matched to a gene: 7. The CDR3 covers 13 residues. Germline CDR1 and CDR2: WNHNN and SYGVQD (reference sequence). CDR3 sequence: CASKGAGGTEAFF. In nucleotides, the CDR3 is TGCGCCAGCAAGGGAGCAGGGGGAACTGAAGCTTTCTTT.

The CDR3 sequence: CASSTTRQANEKLFF. CDR3 in DNA: TGTGCCAGCAGCACCACGAGACAAGCTAATGAAAAACTGTTTTTT. J is TRBJ1-4 and V is TRBV7-9; D is unresolved. Germline values: CDR1 SEHNR, CDR2 FQNEAQ (reference sequence). V was shortened by 5 bases and J by 3 bases, with 13 bases between the two germline ends. The CDR3 loop spans 15 amino acids. Full variable domain (remainder filled in from reference TRBV7-9 and TRBJ1-4): DTGVSQNPRHKITKRGQNVTFRCDPISEHNRLYWYRQTLGQGPEFLTYFQNEAQLEKSRLLSDRFSAERPKGSFSTLEIQRTEQGDSAMYLCASSTTRQANEKLFFGSGTQLSVL.